This is a list of T cell receptor beta chains from one sample in a study of blood T cell repertoires in COVID-19. Generated by immunoSEQ multiplex PCR, the TCRdb table keeps only in-frame clones and is missing some. The data contain approximately 70,000 clones, 90% to 95% of them singletons. Sequencing used peripheral blood. Receptors originate from a man in his fifties with COVID-19, enrolled during active disease. CDR3s include the opening cysteine and the closing phenylalanine or tryptophan. The order of the fields is V gene, clone size, D gene, J gene, CDR3 protein, CDR3 DNA. D genes are given only for firm matches. Expanded clones are given a class, and other clones once, few, many or no size at all.

v_call: TRBV5-1; clone_size: few; d_call: TRBD1; j_call: TRBJ2-7; cdr3_aa: CASSTTGGSYEQYF; cdr3_nt: TGCGCCAGCAGCACGACAGGGGGCTCCTACGAGCAGTACTTC
v_call: TRBV7-3; clone_size: NA; d_call: TRBD2; j_call: TRBJ2-2; cdr3_aa: CASSSFSGRSSGELFF; cdr3_nt: TGTGCCAGCAGCTCGTTTAGCGGGAGGTCGTCCGGGGAGCTGTTTTTT
v_call: TRBV7-9; clone_size: NA; d_call: TRBD1; j_call: TRBJ1-1; cdr3_aa: CASSSQPGQGVNTEAFF; cdr3_nt: TGTGCCAGCAGCTCCCAGCCGGGGCAGGGGGTGAACACTGAAGCTTTCTTT
v_call: TRBV7-2; clone_size: NA; d_call: TRBD1; j_call: TRBJ2-7; cdr3_aa: CASSFRTGTYEQYF; cdr3_nt: TGTGCCAGCAGCTTCCGGACAGGGACCTACGAGCAGTACTTC
v_call: TRBV18; clone_size: NA; d_call: NA; j_call: TRBJ2-3; cdr3_aa: CASSVGQAGTDTQYF; cdr3_nt: TGTGCCAGCTCAGTCGGACAGGCGGGAACAGATACGCAGTATTTT
v_call: TRBV2; clone_size: NA; d_call: TRBD1; j_call: TRBJ2-5; cdr3_aa: CASRGDSQETQYF; cdr3_nt: TGTGCCAGCAGAGGGGACAGCCAAGAGACCCAGTACTTC
v_call: TRBV4-3; clone_size: NA; d_call: TRBD1; j_call: TRBJ2-1; cdr3_aa: CASSQDPRQGGEQFF; cdr3_nt: TGCGCCAGCAGCCAAGACCCCCGACAGGGTGGTGAGCAGTTCTTC
v_call: TRBV5-6; clone_size: NA; d_call: TRBD2; j_call: TRBJ2-1; cdr3_aa: CASSLLGLAYNEQFF; cdr3_nt: TGTGCCAGCAGCTTGTTAGGACTAGCCTACAATGAGCAGTTCTTC
v_call: TRBV5-1; clone_size: NA; d_call: TRBD2; j_call: TRBJ2-1; cdr3_aa: CASSLVAGGHNEQFF; cdr3_nt: TGCGCCAGCAGCTTGGTAGCGGGAGGCCACAATGAGCAGTTCTTC
v_call: TRBV14; clone_size: NA; d_call: TRBD2; j_call: TRBJ2-1; cdr3_aa: CATGTGLAGGPPYNEQFF; cdr3_nt: TGTGCCACCGGGACAGGGTTAGCGGGAGGGCCCCCCTACAATGAGCAGTTCTTC
v_call: TRBV10-3; clone_size: NA; d_call: NA; j_call: TRBJ2-2; cdr3_aa: CAISTGQPGGGNTGELFF; cdr3_nt: TGTGCCATCAGTACTGGCCAGCCTGGCGGAGGTAACACCGGGGAGCTGTTTTTT
v_call: TRBV7-2; clone_size: NA; d_call: NA; j_call: TRBJ2-1; cdr3_aa: CASSLGRGSYNEQFF; cdr3_nt: TGTGCCAGCAGCTTAGGGCGGGGATCCTACAATGAGCAGTTCTTC
v_call: TRBV28; clone_size: NA; d_call: NA; j_call: TRBJ2-1; cdr3_aa: CASKAVSYNEQFF; cdr3_nt: TGTGCCAGCAAAGCCGTGTCTTACAATGAGCAGTTCTTC
v_call: TRBV6-5; clone_size: NA; d_call: NA; j_call: TRBJ2-1; cdr3_aa: CASSYAGQNEQFF; cdr3_nt: TGTGCCAGCAGTTACGCGGGGCAGAATGAGCAGTTCTTC
v_call: TRBV28; clone_size: NA; d_call: NA; j_call: TRBJ1-2; cdr3_aa: CASSGLGRFGYTF; cdr3_nt: TGTGCCAGCAGCGGGTTAGGGAGATTCGGCTACACCTTC
v_call: TRBV11-1; clone_size: NA; d_call: NA; j_call: TRBJ2-3; cdr3_aa: CASSLDGDTQYF; cdr3_nt: TGTGCCAGCAGCCTAGACGGGGATACGCAGTATTTT
v_call: TRBV5-4; clone_size: once; d_call: TRBD1; j_call: TRBJ1-1; cdr3_aa: CASSSTGGTEAFF; cdr3_nt: TGTGCCAGCAGCTCGACAGGGGGCACTGAAGCTTTCTTT
v_call: TRBV27; clone_size: once; d_call: NA; j_call: TRBJ1-2; cdr3_aa: CASRGLPFYGYTF; cdr3_nt: TGTGCCAGCAGGGGCCTCCCCTTCTATGGCTACACCTTC
v_call: TRBV6-6; clone_size: NA; d_call: TRBD1; j_call: TRBJ2-5; cdr3_aa: CASSTPQGAVETQYF; cdr3_nt: TGTGCCAGCAGTACCCCACAGGGGGCGGTTGAGACCCAGTACTTC
v_call: TRBV5-1; clone_size: NA; d_call: TRBD2; j_call: TRBJ2-1; cdr3_aa: CASSLTSGVYNEQFF; cdr3_nt: TGCGCCAGCAGCTTGACTAGCGGGGTATACAATGAGCAGTTCTTC
v_call: TRBV18; clone_size: NA; d_call: TRBD1; j_call: TRBJ2-1; cdr3_aa: CASSPRDRDNEQFF; cdr3_nt: TGTGCCAGCTCACCCCGGGACAGGGATAATGAGCAGTTCTTC
v_call: TRBV27; clone_size: once; d_call: TRBD1; j_call: TRBJ1-6; cdr3_aa: CASSFILGQGYNSPLHF; cdr3_nt: TGTGCCAGCAGTTTTATCCTAGGACAGGGATATAATTCACCCCTCCACTTT
v_call: TRBV4-2; clone_size: few; d_call: TRBD2; j_call: TRBJ2-2; cdr3_aa: CASSLSAGGLNTGELFF; cdr3_nt: TGTGCCAGCAGCCTCTCAGCGGGAGGCCTGAACACCGGGGAGCTGTTTTTT
v_call: TRBV10-3; clone_size: NA; d_call: TRBD1; j_call: TRBJ2-7; cdr3_aa: CAISDRDRGTYEQYF; cdr3_nt: TGTGCCATCAGCGACCGGGACAGGGGGACCTACGAGCAGTACTTC
v_call: TRBV6-5; clone_size: once; d_call: NA; j_call: TRBJ1-1; cdr3_aa: CASSSAQGYTEAFF; cdr3_nt: TGTGCCAGCAGTTCCGCACAGGGTTACACTGAAGCTTTCTTT
v_call: TRBV28; clone_size: NA; d_call: TRBD1; j_call: TRBJ1-4; cdr3_aa: CASWTGGSEKLFF; cdr3_nt: TGTGCCAGCTGGACAGGAGGTAGTGAAAAACTGTTTTTT
v_call: TRBV6-6; clone_size: once; d_call: TRBD1; j_call: TRBJ1-1; cdr3_aa: CASSYPQTGYVTEAFF; cdr3_nt: TGTGCCAGCAGTTACCCACAGACAGGGTACGTGACTGAAGCTTTCTTT
v_call: TRBV30; clone_size: NA; d_call: TRBD1; j_call: TRBJ1-5; cdr3_aa: CAWSVQGGQPQHF; cdr3_nt: TGTGCCTGGAGTGTCCAGGGGGGACAGCCCCAGCATTTT
v_call: TRBV19; clone_size: few; d_call: NA; j_call: TRBJ2-2; cdr3_aa: CASSILSGNTGELFF; cdr3_nt: TGTGCCAGTAGTATTCTTAGCGGAAACACCGGGGAGCTGTTTTTT
v_call: TRBV3-1/TRBV3-2; clone_size: NA; d_call: TRBD2; j_call: TRBJ2-1; cdr3_aa: CASSQETSGLLQNEQFF; cdr3_nt: TGTGCCAGCAGCCAAGAGACTAGCGGCCTTTTACAGAATGAGCAGTTCTTC
v_call: TRBV11-3; clone_size: NA; d_call: TRBD1; j_call: TRBJ2-3; cdr3_aa: CASSTGTGLSTDTQYF; cdr3_nt: TGTGCCAGCAGCACCGGGACAGGCCTGAGCACAGATACGCAGTATTTT
v_call: TRBV27; clone_size: NA; d_call: NA; j_call: TRBJ2-3; cdr3_aa: CASSPGPPASGTQYF; cdr3_nt: TGTGCCAGCAGTCCCGGCCCACCTGCTTCGGGTACGCAGTATTTT
v_call: TRBV7-9; clone_size: NA; d_call: TRBD1; j_call: TRBJ1-2; cdr3_aa: CASSPGGLQGYGYTF; cdr3_nt: TGTGCCAGCAGCCCCGGGGGTTTACAGGGGTATGGCTACACCTTC
v_call: TRBV21-1; clone_size: NA; d_call: NA; j_call: TRBJ2-1; cdr3_aa: CASSKGTTGGNEQFF; cdr3_nt: TGTGCCAGCAGCAAAGGTACGACAGGGGGTAATGAGCAGTTCTTC
v_call: TRBV6-1; clone_size: NA; d_call: NA; j_call: TRBJ2-5; cdr3_aa: CASSELRGQETQYF; cdr3_nt: TGTGCCAGCAGTGAGCTGCGCGGCCAAGAGACCCAGTACTTC
v_call: TRBV5-1; clone_size: NA; d_call: NA; j_call: TRBJ2-5; cdr3_aa: CASSLVTSGSETQYF; cdr3_nt: TGCGCCAGCAGCTTGGTAACTAGTGGATCGGAGACCCAGTACTTC
v_call: TRBV19; clone_size: once; d_call: NA; j_call: TRBJ2-1; cdr3_aa: CASSVAGFVINEQFF; cdr3_nt: TGTGCCAGTAGTGTTGCAGGGTTTGTCATTAATGAGCAGTTCTTC
v_call: TRBV19; clone_size: NA; d_call: NA; j_call: TRBJ2-4; cdr3_aa: CASSIRDTLSGKNIQYF; cdr3_nt: TGTGCCAGTAGTATTAGAGATACCCTATCTGGCAAAAACATTCAGTACTTC
v_call: TRBV7-9; clone_size: NA; d_call: NA; j_call: TRBJ2-3; cdr3_aa: CASSLVADTQYF; cdr3_nt: TGTGCCAGCAGCTTAGTAGCAGATACGCAGTATTTT
v_call: TRBV10-3; clone_size: NA; d_call: NA; j_call: TRBJ2-5; cdr3_aa: CAISDPTRGPQETQYF; cdr3_nt: TGTGCCATCAGTGATCCGACCAGGGGCCCACAAGAGACCCAGTACTTC
v_call: TRBV28; clone_size: NA; d_call: NA; j_call: TRBJ1-4; cdr3_aa: CASSPALRSRNEKLFF; cdr3_nt: TGTGCCAGCAGTCCCGCATTACGTAGTAGAAATGAAAAACTGTTTTTT
v_call: TRBV28; clone_size: NA; d_call: TRBD1; j_call: TRBJ2-7; cdr3_aa: CASSRRTGGTTYEQYF; cdr3_nt: TGTGCCAGCAGTCGTAGGACAGGTGGAACCACCTACGAGCAGTACTTC
v_call: TRBV5-1; clone_size: NA; d_call: NA; j_call: TRBJ2-1; cdr3_aa: CASSFLPAYNEQFF; cdr3_nt: TGCGCCAGCAGCTTTCTTCCGGCCTACAATGAGCAGTTCTTC
v_call: TRBV19; clone_size: NA; d_call: TRBD1; j_call: TRBJ2-1; cdr3_aa: CASSPRGQWVNEQFF; cdr3_nt: TGTGCCAGTAGTCCCCGGGGACAGTGGGTCAATGAGCAGTTCTTC
v_call: TRBV3-1/TRBV3-2; clone_size: NA; d_call: NA; j_call: TRBJ2-3; cdr3_aa: CASSQGITGPIADTQYF; cdr3_nt: TGTGCCAGCAGCCAAGGAATCACAGGGCCCATCGCAGATACGCAGTATTTT
v_call: TRBV28; clone_size: NA; d_call: NA; j_call: TRBJ2-5; cdr3_aa: CASSLKPETQYF; cdr3_nt: TGTGCCAGCAGTTTGAAGCCAGAGACCCAGTACTTC
v_call: TRBV28; clone_size: NA; d_call: NA; j_call: TRBJ2-7; cdr3_aa: CASTTQGNEQYF; cdr3_nt: TGTGCCAGCACTACACAGGGTAACGAGCAGTACTTC
v_call: TRBV5-1; clone_size: NA; d_call: TRBD2; j_call: TRBJ2-3; cdr3_aa: CASTSGSWSTDTQYF; cdr3_nt: TGCGCCAGCACGAGCGGGAGTTGGAGCACAGATACGCAGTATTTT
v_call: TRBV10-3; clone_size: NA; d_call: TRBD1; j_call: TRBJ2-3; cdr3_aa: CAISQAGQGSDTQYF; cdr3_nt: TGTGCCATCAGTCAAGCGGGACAGGGTTCCGATACGCAGTATTTT
v_call: TRBV30; clone_size: once; d_call: TRBD1; j_call: TRBJ1-2; cdr3_aa: CASRQGSYGYTF; cdr3_nt: TGTGCCTCCCGACAGGGGAGTTATGGCTACACCTTC
v_call: TRBV5-1; clone_size: NA; d_call: TRBD1; j_call: TRBJ2-6; cdr3_aa: CASSSPGQGVSGANVLTF; cdr3_nt: TGCGCCAGCAGCTCTCCGGGACAGGGGGTATCTGGGGCCAACGTCCTGACTTTC
v_call: TRBV4-1; clone_size: NA; d_call: NA; j_call: TRBJ1-1; cdr3_aa: CASSQEFSRMNTEAFF; cdr3_nt: TGCGCCAGCAGCCAAGAGTTCTCCAGAATGAACACTGAAGCTTTCTTT
v_call: TRBV6-6; clone_size: NA; d_call: TRBD1; j_call: TRBJ2-2; cdr3_aa: CASRTGTGGTGELFF; cdr3_nt: TGTGCCAGCAGAACCGGGACAGGGGGGACCGGGGAGCTGTTTTTT
v_call: TRBV27; clone_size: NA; d_call: NA; j_call: TRBJ2-1; cdr3_aa: CASSSVDRHNEQFF; cdr3_nt: TGTGCCAGCAGTTCCGTCGACAGGCACAATGAGCAGTTCTTC
v_call: TRBV28; clone_size: NA; d_call: NA; j_call: TRBJ2-5; cdr3_aa: CASSPWQGGETQYF; cdr3_nt: TGTGCCAGCAGTCCATGGCAGGGGGGAGAGACCCAGTACTTC
v_call: TRBV7-8; clone_size: NA; d_call: TRBD2; j_call: TRBJ2-1; cdr3_aa: CASSTLSGGDYNEQFF; cdr3_nt: TGTGCCAGCAGTACCTTGTCGGGGGGAGACTACAATGAGCAGTTCTTC
v_call: TRBV10-3; clone_size: once; d_call: TRBD2; j_call: TRBJ2-5; cdr3_aa: CATLGLGGEETQYF; cdr3_nt: TGTGCCACCCTGGGACTAGGTGGGGAAGAGACCCAGTACTTC
v_call: TRBV5-1; clone_size: NA; d_call: NA; j_call: TRBJ2-2; cdr3_aa: CASSLPAGAGELFF; cdr3_nt: TGCGCCAGCAGCTTACCTGCGGGCGCCGGGGAGCTGTTTTTT
v_call: TRBV30; clone_size: NA; d_call: TRBD1; j_call: TRBJ1-4; cdr3_aa: CAWSPTGAANEKLFF; cdr3_nt: TGTGCCTGGAGTCCGACAGGGGCGGCTAATGAAAAACTGTTTTTT
v_call: TRBV5-4; clone_size: NA; d_call: NA; j_call: TRBJ2-2; cdr3_aa: CASKPQATGELFF; cdr3_nt: TGTGCCAGCAAACCACAGGCGACCGGGGAGCTGTTTTTT